This TCR beta chain was recorded in a study of T-cell memory formation after mild COVID-19 (dated by TCRdb to about 2021). Background for the entire study: TCR sequence clusters from the two donors were largely donor specific. In two donors, T-cell clones that expanded and contracted after mild COVID-19 were followed by sequencing TCRalpha and TCRbeta repertoires longitudinally. Two young, previously healthy adult volunteers, one female and one male, were included in the cohort.

The sequencer was an Illumina NovaSeq 6000. TCRalpha and TCRbeta cDNA libraries were constructed by 5'RACE with constant-segment primers, with sample barcodes and unique molecular identifiers being introduced. Trizol reagent was used to extract RNA from every sample. The libraries were amplified in two PCR steps, and the second step added a second sample barcode and Illumina TruSeq adapters. Libraries were sequenced on an Illumina NovaSeq with 2 x 150 bp paired-end reads. The paper's data handling went like this. Demultiplexing of reads and collapsing into UMI-guided consensus sequences were performed with migec v1.2.7. Using mixcr v2.1.11, UMI consensuses were aligned to TRA and TRB V and J templates and then assembled into clonotypes. Expanded or contracted clonotypes were those called significant by both edgeR and NoisET, with noise models trained on biological replicates. edgeR calls used a false discovery rate-adjusted p below 0.01 and a log2 fold-change threshold of 1. As an exploratory analysis of dynamics, max-normalized trajectories of the 1000 most abundant clonotypes were examined by PCA with hierarchical clustering. Each responding clone was given a CD4 or CD8 phenotype based on the CD4+ and CD8+ repertoires, which had been sequenced separately. Using fastp trimming at Q25 and MiXCR clonotype assembly, TCRdb reanalyzed the public sequencing data and kept in-frame beta chains. One record per CDR3 amino acid sequence lists the most common genes and DNA. Here the V and J calls rest on TCRdb's processing, not on the authors' analysis. The table for this sample lists about 470,000 distinct CDR3 sequences; approximately 25% of them were counted only once. The leading ten clones occupy roughly an eighth of the sample.

Overall study outcomes, separate from this receptor: Contracting CD4+ clones were found mainly in CM and EM memory subsets, while CD8+ clones were enriched in EMRA. Clones that contracted from day 15 to 85 showed balanced CD4/CD8 phenotypes, whereas a second wave of clones that expanded from day 15 to 37 leaned towards CD4+. Only a couple of mild cases were covered by the study, and larger cohorts that include severe cases with pre-infection samples were considered necessary. Some responding clones were found in pre-infection memory, which suggests that pre-existing cross-reactive memory T cells took part in the SARS-CoV-2 response. The second-wave clones that peaked on day 37 were not confirmed to be SARS-CoV-2 specific.

Comments on this clonotype: Its antigen is not yet known. Base quality data are lacking; no much larger clone is found one base away.

Trimming accounts for 3 bases at V and 3 bases at J, while the number of junction bases matched to no gene is 8. In the germline V gene, CDR1 corresponds to SQVTM and CDR2 to ANQGSEA. Including the terminal cysteine and phenylalanine, the CDR3 comprises 15 residues. Just the 45-base CDR3 DNA is kept, in frame starting at base 1. PBMCs were isolated by Ficoll-Paque density gradient centrifugation. The sequenced sample was PBMCs or a T cell subset sorted from them (not recorded which). This TCR was sampled from an adult woman who had mild COVID-19 (a few samples of this study predate the infection). The sample titles of this study are shuffled in the database, so cell type and time point are left out; the donor was told from shared clones. The chain couples TRBV29-1 to TRBJ2-7; 10 bases in the middle match TRBD1. The CDR3 sequence is CSVDRGQGNNYEQYF. The DNA sequence follows: TGCAGCGTTGATCGGGGACAGGGGAATAACTACGAGCAGTACTTC.